This TCR beta chain was captured in a study of breast tumors, draining lymph nodes, adjacent tissues. Study-wide results and caveats: Compared with basal-like, luminal-like tumors shared significantly more repertoire with nontumor tissue. That most tumor T cells come from lymph nodes remained unproven. Data fit most tumor T cells coming from lymph node, expanding in tumor. Tumor repertoires ranked between lymph nodes and nontumor tissue in diversity, with V and J gene preferences.

Samples came from axillary lymph nodes draining the breast cancer. This CDR3 is built from 15 residues. The V and J ends lost 6 bases and 2 bases respectively, with 14 bases between them. The germline V gene encodes CDR1 MDHEN and CDR2 SYDVKM. TCRdb processed the multiplex PCR reads anew with MiXCR; each CDR3 protein has one entry. This repertoire shows roughly 100,000 distinct CDR3 sequences, under 40% found once; its top ten account for approximately 5.4%. In this sample, this clonotype turned up many times. The target antigen is unknown. The genes are TRBV28 and TRBJ1-3; D may be TRBD1 (6 bases). This clonotype was obtained from a female donor with breast cancer. Some clones in this sample may be carry-over from other donors' samples. Sequencing was done on a sample of axillary lymph node tissue. The CDR3 loop reads CASSPLTGTGNTIYF. The CDR3 nucleotides are TGTGCCAGCAGCCCTCTCACAGGGACTGGAAACACCATATATTTT.